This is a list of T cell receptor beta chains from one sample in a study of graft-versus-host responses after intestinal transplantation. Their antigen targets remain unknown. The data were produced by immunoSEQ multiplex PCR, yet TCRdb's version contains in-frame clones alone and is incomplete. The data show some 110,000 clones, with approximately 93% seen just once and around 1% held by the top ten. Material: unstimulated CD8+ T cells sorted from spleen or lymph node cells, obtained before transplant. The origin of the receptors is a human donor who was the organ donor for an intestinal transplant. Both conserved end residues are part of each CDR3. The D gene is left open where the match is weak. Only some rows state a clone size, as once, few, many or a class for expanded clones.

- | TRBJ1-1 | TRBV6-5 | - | TGTGCCAGCAGCCGTAGCCGTAGAGAAGCTTTCTTT | CASSRSRREAFF
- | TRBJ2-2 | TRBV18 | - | TGTGCCAGCTCACCGATTACCGGGGAGCTGTTTTTT | CASSPITGELFF
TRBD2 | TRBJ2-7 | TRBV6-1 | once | TGTGCCAGCCACCCTCGGCTAGCGGGAGGCTACGAGCAGTACTTC | CASHPRLAGGYEQYF
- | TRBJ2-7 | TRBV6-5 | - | TGTGCCAGCAGTTACGTTAGGAGTGTCTACGAGCAGTACTTC | CASSYVRSVYEQYF
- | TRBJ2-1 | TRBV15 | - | TGTGCCACCAGCAGTTTGCCGGCCTATGAGCAGTTCTTC | CATSSLPAYEQFF
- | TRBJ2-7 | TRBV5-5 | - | TGTGCCAGCAGCTCAGGACGTATTTACGAGCAGTACTTC | CASSSGRIYEQYF
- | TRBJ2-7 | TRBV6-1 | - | TGTGCCAGCAGTGCCACAGCCTCCTACGAGCAGTACTTC | CASSATASYEQYF
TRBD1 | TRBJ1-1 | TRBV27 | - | TGTGCCAGCAGTTTATCTCCAGGGGGGAACACTGAAGCTTTCTTT | CASSLSPGGNTEAFF
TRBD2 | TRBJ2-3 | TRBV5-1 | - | TGCGCCAGCAGCTTATGGACTAGCGGAGACACAGATACGCAGTATTTT | CASSLWTSGDTDTQYF
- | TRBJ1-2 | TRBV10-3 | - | TGTGCCATCAGTGAGTCGATGTTAGCAGGGGAGGGCTACACCTTC | CAISESMLAGEGYTF
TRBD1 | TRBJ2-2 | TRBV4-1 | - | TGCGCCAGCAGCCGGACAGGGGCGAACACCGGGGAGCTGTTTTTT | CASSRTGANTGELFF
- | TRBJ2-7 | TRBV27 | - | TGTGCCAGCAGTTTATCTCAGGGTCCCGCCTACGAGCAGTACTTC | CASSLSQGPAYEQYF
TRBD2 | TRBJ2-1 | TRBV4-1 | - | TGCGCCAGCAGCGTTCTCACTAGCGGTTACAATGAGCAGTTCTTC | CASSVLTSGYNEQFF
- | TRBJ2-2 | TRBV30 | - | TGTGCCTGGAGGGGAACCGGGGAGCTGTTTTTT | CAWRGTGELFF
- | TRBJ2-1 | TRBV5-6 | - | TGTGCCACCCAGCTTGTAGGGGGAAATGAGCAGTTCTTC | CATQLVGGNEQFF
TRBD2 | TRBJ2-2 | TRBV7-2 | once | TGTGCCAGCAGCCTACATAGCGGGAGGGCCTACACCGGGGAGCTGTTTTTT | CASSLHSGRAYTGELFF
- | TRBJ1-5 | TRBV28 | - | TGTGCCAGCAGTTTCGGGGGAGTCGGCAATCAGCCCCAGCATTTT | CASSFGGVGNQPQHF
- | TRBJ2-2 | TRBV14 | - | TGTGCCAGCAGCCGGGCAGAGAACACCGGGGAGCTGTTTTTT | CASSRAENTGELFF
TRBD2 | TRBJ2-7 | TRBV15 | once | TGTGCCACCAGCAGGACTCCCCTGATAGCGGGAGCCTCCTACGAGCAGTACTTC | CATSRTPLIAGASYEQYF
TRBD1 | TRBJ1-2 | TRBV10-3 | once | TGTGCCATCAGTGAGTCGACAGGGCGTCCTAACTATGGCTACACCTTC | CAISESTGRPNYGYTF
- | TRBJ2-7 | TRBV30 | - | TGTGCCTGGAGAGAGCCCGGGTCCCACGAGCAGTACTTC | CAWREPGSHEQYF
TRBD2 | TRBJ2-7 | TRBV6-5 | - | TGTGCCAGCAGTTACAAGCGGTTAGCGGGGCGATACGAGCAGTACTTC | CASSYKRLAGRYEQYF
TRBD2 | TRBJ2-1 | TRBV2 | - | TGTGCCAGCAGTGCGGGAGGCTACAATGAGCAGTTCTTC | CASSAGGYNEQFF
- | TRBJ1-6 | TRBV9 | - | TGTGCCAGCAGCGTAGAGGGGTACAATTCACCCCTCCACTTT | CASSVEGYNSPLHF
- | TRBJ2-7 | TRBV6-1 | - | TGTGCCAGCAGTGCGGCCCCTTCTCGGTACGAGCAGTACTTC | CASSAAPSRYEQYF
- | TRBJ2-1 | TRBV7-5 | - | TGTGCCAGAAGATTCAGGGGGGGAGGCAATGAGCAGTTCTTC | CARRFRGGGNEQFF
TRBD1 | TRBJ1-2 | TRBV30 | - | TGTGCCTGGAGCCAGGGACAGGGGAATGGCTACACCTTC | CAWSQGQGNGYTF
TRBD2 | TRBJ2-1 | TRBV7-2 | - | TGTGCCAGCAGCTCACTAGCGGGAGGTGGCAATGAGCAGTTCTTC | CASSSLAGGGNEQFF
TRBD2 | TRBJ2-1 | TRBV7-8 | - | TGTGCCAGCAGCTTTAGGGTAGCGGGAGGGCCCAGCTCCTACAATGAGCAGTTCTTC | CASSFRVAGGPSSYNEQFF
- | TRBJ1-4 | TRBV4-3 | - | TGCGCCAGCAGCCAAGATTGGCTGGGGACTGAAAAACTGTTTTTT | CASSQDWLGTEKLFF
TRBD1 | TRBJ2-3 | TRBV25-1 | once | TGTGCCAGCAGCCTATACACCGGGACAGGGCTCACAGATACGCAGTATTTT | CASSLYTGTGLTDTQYF
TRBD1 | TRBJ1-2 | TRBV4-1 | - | TGCGCCAGCAGCCAAGTTTCCAAGGGGGCAGCCTACACCTTC | CASSQVSKGAAYTF
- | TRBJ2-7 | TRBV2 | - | TGTGCCAGCATGAGCTCCTACGAGCAGTACTTC | CASMSSYEQYF
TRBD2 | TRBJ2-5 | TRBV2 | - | TGTGCCAGCAGTGAGGGACTAGCGGGAGAGACCCAGTACTTC | CASSEGLAGETQYF
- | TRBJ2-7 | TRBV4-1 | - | TGCGCCAGCAGCCAAGGAGGAGGGAGCTACGAGCAGTACTTC | CASSQGGGSYEQYF
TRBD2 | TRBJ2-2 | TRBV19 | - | TGTGCCAGTATCTTTGGACTAGCCAACACCGGGGAGCTGTTTTTT | CASIFGLANTGELFF
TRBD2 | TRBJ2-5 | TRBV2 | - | TGTGCCAGCAGTGAACCAGGGGCGGCGGGAGGAGAGACCCAGTACTTC | CASSEPGAAGGETQYF
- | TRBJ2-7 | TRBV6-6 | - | TGTGCCAGCAGTTCGCGGGTGAGCTCCTACGAGCAGTACTTC | CASSSRVSSYEQYF
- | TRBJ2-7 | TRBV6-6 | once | TGTGCCAGCAGCTACGAAGCGGCAGGGGCCTACGAGCAGTACTTC | CASSYEAAGAYEQYF
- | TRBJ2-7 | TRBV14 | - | TGTGCCAGCAGCCTAAGTGGATTCCCGGCTTACGAGCAGTACTTC | CASSLSGFPAYEQYF
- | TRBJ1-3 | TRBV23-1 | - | TGCGCCATACGGGGACCCCGCTCTGGAAACACCATATATTTT | CAIRGPRSGNTIYF
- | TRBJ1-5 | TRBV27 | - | TGTGCCAGCAGTTTATCCGGCAATCAGCCCCAGCATTTT | CASSLSGNQPQHF
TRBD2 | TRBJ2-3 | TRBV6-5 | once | TGTGCCAGCAGTCGTAGCGGGACGGCCACAGATACGCAGTATTTT | CASSRSGTATDTQYF